The 6 T cell receptor beta chains below come from one sample, sequenced in a study of shared clonotypes between healthy human individuals. Sequencing used immunoSEQ multiplex PCR; TCRdb keeps in-frame clones, though not all of them. This sample has 2 million to 3 million clones, with over 85% found just once. Sequencing input: naive CD4+ T cells from PBMCs. Subset in this sample: CD45RA+ positively selected. The receptors were gathered from a man aged 18 to 30 in good health. Some clones in this sample may be carry-over from other donors' samples.

The sample holds a few counts of this clone. The chain has TRBV7-9 and TRBJ2-5; the match to TRBD2 covers 11 bases. Germline assignment: CDR1 SEHNR and CDR2 FQNEAQ (reference sequence). V trimming: 5 bases; J trimming: 2 bases; junction bases outside the gene matches: 1. This CDR3 has 14 amino acids. The CDR3 nucleotides read TGTGCCAGCAGCCGGACTAGCGGGCAAGAGACCCAGTACTTC. This encodes CASSRTSGQETQYF.

Concerning this clone itself: Distinct nucleotide sequences in the sample also encode this CDR3. The rearrangement links TRBV28 to TRBJ2-5, with 9 bases lining up with TRBD1. This CDR3 has 14 residues. The J segment lost 2 bases and the V segment lost 6 bases, leaving 4 bases of the junction unmatched. Germline CDR1 reads MDHEN; CDR2 reads SYDVKM. CDR3 region: CASSPTGGQETQYF. The CDR3 DNA reads TGTGCCAGCAGCCCGACAGGGGGGCAAGAGACCCAGTACTTC.

This clone has a single count. The chain couples TRBV19 to TRBJ2-7, with 7 nucleotides matching TRBD1. V shed 6 bases and J 4 bases; nucleotides not matched to a gene: 9. This CDR3 has 14 amino acids. CDR1 and CDR2 from the germline V gene are LNHDA and SQIVND (reference sequence). The CDR3 bases are TGTGCCAGTAGAGCACCGGGACAGAATTACGAGCAGTACTTC. It is translated as CASRAPGQNYEQYF. The entire variable domain, with the rest obtained from reference TRBV19 and TRBJ2-7, is as follows: DGGITQSPKYLFRKEGQNVTLSCEQNLNHDAMYWYRQDPGQGLRLIYYSQIVNDFQKGDIAEGYSVSREKKESFPLTVTSAQKNPTAFYLCASRAPGQNYEQYFGPGTRLTVT.

V and J are TRBV29-1 and TRBJ1-1; possible D gene TRBD1, 5 bases. Germline V gives CDR1 SQVTM, CDR2 ANQGSEA. The length of the CDR3 is 12 residues. V lost 6 bases and J lost 6, with 14 bases in between. The CDR3 protein is CSVRGGVAEAFF. Written as DNA, the CDR3 is TGCAGCGTCCGTGGGGGGGTTGCTGAAGCTTTCTTT.

Note on this clone: Distinct nucleotide sequences in the sample also encode this CDR3. This chain joins TRBV27 and TRBJ2-7; the match to TRBD1 covers 7 bases. The germline V gene has CDR1 MNHEY and CDR2 SMNVEV (reference sequence). This CDR3 region has 14 residues. V was clipped by 5 bases and J by 2 bases; unmatched bases: 6. CDR3 sequence: CASSLRQGAYEQYF. The CDR3 DNA is TGTGCCAGCAGTCTACGACAGGGAGCCTACGAGCAGTACTTC.

The chain carries TRBV28 and TRBJ1-2; maybe TRBD1 (5 bases). There are 15 residues in the CDR3. CDR1 and CDR2 (germline): MDHEN, SYDVKM. Trimming left V 6 bases short and J 3 bases short, with 17 bases between. The CDR3 DNA follows: TGTGCCAGCAGGCCAGGGACTGTGGGCCACTATGGCTACACCTTC. It yields the protein CASRPGTVGHYGYTF.